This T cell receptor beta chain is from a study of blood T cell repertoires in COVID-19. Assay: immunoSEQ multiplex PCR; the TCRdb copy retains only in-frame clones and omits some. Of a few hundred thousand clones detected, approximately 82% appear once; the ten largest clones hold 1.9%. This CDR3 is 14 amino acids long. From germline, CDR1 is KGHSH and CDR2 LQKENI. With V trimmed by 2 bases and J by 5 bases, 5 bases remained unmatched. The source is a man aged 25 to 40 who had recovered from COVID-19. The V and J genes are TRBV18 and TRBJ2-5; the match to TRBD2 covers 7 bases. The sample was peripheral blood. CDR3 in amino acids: CASSPWTRDETQYF. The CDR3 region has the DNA TGTGCCAGCTCACCATGGACTAGAGATGAGACCCAGTACTTC.